The 19 T cell receptor beta chains below all came from one sample that was sequenced in a study of T cells in tumors after PD-1 blockade. The repertoire was sequenced with immunoSEQ multiplex PCR; TCRdb's copy has only in-frame clones and lacks some. The sample contains 34,000 or so clones, roughly four fifths of which appear only once. Sequencing was performed on PBMCs, taken after anti-PD-1 treatment. These receptors were obtained from a human donor with basal cell carcinoma.

The chain recombines TRBV7-3 with TRBJ1-1; 9 positions agree with TRBD1. Losses at the gene ends were 2 bases for V and 2 bases for J; bases not matched to a gene: 9. Germline V gene sequence: CDR1 SGHTA, CDR2 FQGTGA. The CDR3 runs to 17 residues. This chain's CDR3 is CASSLGDRADGNTEAFF. CDR3 in DNA: TGTGCCAGCAGCTTAGGGGACAGGGCTGACGGTAACACTGAAGCTTTCTTT. Full variable domain (rest looked up from reference TRBV7-3 and TRBJ1-1): GAGVSQTPSNKVTEKGKYVELRCDPISGHTALYWYRQSLGQGPEFLIYFQGTGAADDSGLPNDRFFAVRPEGSVSTLKIQRTERGDSAVYLCASSLGDRADGNTEAFFGQGTRLTVV.

The V and J genes are TRBV15 and TRBJ2-6; the D is unclear. Trimming stripped 4 bases from V and 0 bases from J, with 7 bases between. The CDR3 is 15 residues long. Germline CDR1 is LNHNV and CDR2 is YYDKDF (reference sequence). For the CDR3, the DNA is TGTGCCACCAGCACCAGGACCTCTGGGGCCAACGTCCTGACTTTC. It encodes CATSTRTSGANVLTF. The entire variable domain, with the rest obtained from reference TRBV15 and TRBJ2-6, is as follows: DAMVIQNPRYQVTQFGKPVTLSCSQTLNHNVMYWYQQKSSQAPKLLFHYYDKDFNNEADTPDNFQSRRPNTSFCFLDIRSPGLGDTAMYLCATSTRTSGANVLTFGAGSRLTVL.

The rearrangement links TRBV19 to TRBJ1-5, with 8 bases matching TRBD1. CDR1 LNHDA and CDR2 SQIVND come from the germline V gene (reference sequence). The V and J ends lost 4 bases and 4 bases, in that order; junction bases with no gene match: 12. This CDR3 region has 17 residues. The CDR3 bases are TGTGCCAGTAGTAAAAACCCCGGGACAGGCGTAAATCAGCCCCAGCATTTT. This gives the protein CASSKNPGTGVNQPQHF.

This clone has more than one count but fewer than ten. The gene calls are TRBV18 and TRBJ1-1, with D uncertain. The CDR3 runs to 14 residues. The germline CDR1 and CDR2 sequences are KGHSH and LQKENI. V was shortened by 2 bases and J by 6 bases, with 13 bases between the two germline ends. The DNA of the CDR3 is TGTGCCAGCTCACCATTGAAAGGTCCGGCTGAAGCTTTCTTT. Protein sequence: CASSPLKGPAEAFF.

The rearrangement joins TRBV18 to TRBJ1-5; D not certain. This CDR3 spans 14 amino acids. Germline V gives CDR1 KGHSH, CDR2 LQKENI. The V end was cut by 2 bases, the J end by 5 bases, with 10 bases between. The CDR3 reads CASSPGDIYQPQHF. In DNA, the CDR3 is TGTGCCAGCTCACCAGGTGACATCTATCAGCCCCAGCATTTT.

The chain carries TRBV28 and TRBJ2-2, with 9 bases matching TRBD1. This CDR3 is 16 amino acids long. CDR1 MDHEN and CDR2 SYDVKM come from the germline V gene. Germline trimming cut 5 bases from V and 3 bases from J; bases unmatched to any gene: 7. CDR3 region: CASSPGTGLDTGELFF. The CDR3 nucleotides are TGTGCCAGCAGTCCCGGGACAGGGTTAGACACCGGGGAGCTGTTTTTT.

The chain recombines TRBV30 with TRBJ2-1, with TRBD2 matching over 11 bases. V trimming: 3 bases; J trimming: 5 bases; junction bases outside the gene matches: 6. CDR1 and CDR2 from the germline V gene are GTSNPN and SVGIG (reference sequence). The CDR3 is made up of 15 amino acids. CDR3 nucleotides: TGTGCCTGGAGGCGACTAGCGGGGAGGGACAATGAGCAGTTCTTC. Translated: CAWRRLAGRDNEQFF.

V and J are TRBV4-3 and TRBJ1-1, with D hard to call. In germline, CDR1 is LGHNA, CDR2 YSLEER. Deletions cut 1 base from V and 5 bases from J, with 11 bases between. The CDR3 length is 14 residues. This CDR3 reads CASSQGRARTEAFF. CDR3 in DNA: TGCGCCAGCAGCCAAGGACGGGCCAGGACTGAAGCTTTCTTT.

CDR3 sequence (DNA): TGTGCCAGTAGTATAGACTCGACTAGCGGGGACTACAATGAGCAGTTCTTC. It encodes CASSIDSTSGDYNEQFF. This chain joins TRBV19 and TRBJ2-1, with 11 bases aligning to TRBD2. This CDR3 is built from 17 residues. Trimming removed 0 bases from V and 3 bases from J; junction bases left unmatched: 4. Germline V gene data show CDR1 as LNHDA and CDR2 as SQIVND (reference sequence). The variable domain in full, with the rest retrieved from reference TRBV19 and TRBJ2-1, is DGGITQSPKYLFRKEGQNVTLSCEQNLNHDAMYWYRQDPGQGLRLIYYSQIVNDFQKGDIAEGYSVSREKKESFPLTVTSAQKNPTAFYLCASSIDSTSGDYNEQFFGPGTRLTVL.

This chain links TRBV6-6 with TRBJ1-2, with D possibly being TRBD1 (5 bases). The ends were cut back, 8 bases at V and 2 bases at J, with 18 bases in the middle. The CDR3 is 15 residues long. Germline V gene data show CDR1 as MNHNY and CDR2 as SVGAGI (reference sequence). The CDR3 DNA reads as TGTGCCAGCCCTGGATTCCGGGACGGGAACTATGGCTACACCTTC. Amino acids: CASPGFRDGNYGYTF.

This chain uses TRBV28 with TRBJ1-1; D is ambiguous. The CDR3 extends over 14 amino acids. CDR1 MDHEN and CDR2 SYDVKM come from the germline V gene. The V gene lost 7 bases and the J gene lost 1 base, with 13 bases spanning the gap. The DNA for the CDR3 is TGTGCCAGCACCCTACAAACGGGGAACACTGAAGCTTTCTTT. It yields the protein CASTLQTGNTEAFF.

This clone was counted between two and nine times. The CDR3 here is CASSASGSPGGEQFF. CDR3 DNA: TGTGCCAGCAGCGCCAGCGGGAGTCCTGGGGGTGAGCAGTTCTTC. The chain is built from TRBV7-6 and TRBJ2-1; TRBD2 aligns across 8 bases. After removal of 5 bases from V and 9 bases from J, the junction contained 12 bases not matched to a gene. This CDR3 is built from 15 residues. Per germline, CDR1 SGHVS and CDR2 FNYEAQ. Combining the CDR3 with reference TRBV7-6 and TRBJ2-1 gives the whole variable domain GAGVSQSPRYKVTKRGQDVALRCDPISGHVSLYWYRQALGQGPEFLTYFNYEAQQDKSGLPNDRFSAERPEGSISTLTIQRTEQRDSAMYRCASSASGSPGGEQFFGPGTRLTVL.

The V gene is TRBV6-4, the J gene TRBJ2-1; 8 bases agree with TRBD1. V was pared by 4 bases and J by 0 bases, with 2 bases of the junction left unmatched. This CDR3 contains 15 residues. From germline, CDR1 is MRHNA and CDR2 SNTAGT. CDR3 DNA: TGTGCCAGCAGTGGCGGGACAGGCTCCTACAATGAGCAGTTCTTC. Residues: CASSGGTGSYNEQFF.

J is TRBJ2-1 and V is TRBV7-6, with D unresolved. Germline assignment: CDR1 SGHVS and CDR2 FNYEAQ. The CDR3 extends over 15 amino acids. Trimming removed 7 bases at V and 8 bases at J, with 21 bases between. The CDR3 DNA follows: TGTGCCAGCACCCCCCCCCACGGGCTAACCCATGAGCAGTTCTTC. It translates to CASTPPHGLTHEQFF.

The chain couples TRBV6-2 or TRBV6-3 to TRBJ2-4, with D perhaps TRBD2 (6 bases). The V and J ends lost 3 bases and 3 bases respectively, with 18 bases between them. Germline V gives CDR1 MNHEY, CDR2 SVGEGT. This CDR3 is 17 amino acids long. The CDR3 region is CASSYYGAGSGKNIQYF. CDR3 in DNA: TGTGCCAGCAGTTATTATGGGGCGGGATCGGGCAAAAACATTCAGTACTTC.

V gene TRBV6-5 combines with J gene TRBJ2-7, with 7 bases matching TRBD1. This CDR3 contains 14 residues. Germline loops: CDR1 MNHEY, CDR2 SVGAGI. V shed 7 bases, J shed 2 bases, and the junction held 8 bases outside the gene matches. The CDR3 reads CASMRGRETYEQYF. CDR3 nucleotides: TGTGCCAGCATGAGGGGGCGCGAAACCTACGAGCAGTACTTC.

The chain combines TRBV4-3 with TRBJ1-5; unclear D gene. Germline CDR1 LGHNA, CDR2 YSLEER. Trimming shortened V by 2 bases and J by 5 bases, and 7 bases separated the two germline ends. The CDR3 runs 13 residues. CDR3 bases: TGCGCCAGCAGCCAAATGCGATATCAGCCCCAGCATTTT. Its protein is CASSQMRYQPQHF.

The chain couples TRBV30 to TRBJ2-7; TRBD2 agrees at 7 bases. With 0 bases clipped from V and 4 bases from J, the junction kept 9 bases outside the gene matches. The V gene's germline CDR1 is GTSNPN and CDR2 SVGIG (reference sequence). The CDR3 sequence is 15 residues long. The CDR3 DNA follows: TGTGCCTGGAGTGTACCTGGGGGAGGGCCTTACGAGCAGTACTTC. Its protein product is CAWSVPGGGPYEQYF.

The V and J genes are TRBV7-2 and TRBJ1-2; D ambiguous. This CDR3 contains 13 residues. Germline V gene lookup returns CDR1 SGHTA and CDR2 FQGNSA. V lost 1 base and J 2 bases, leaving 5 bases between the germline ends. CDR3 sequence (DNA): TGTGCCAGCAGCTTAGGGGTGAACTATGGCTACACCTTC. Translating gives CASSLGVNYGYTF.